Described below is a single TCR beta chain sequence and its context. Per the authors' pipeline: Reference gene primer amplification gave estimated nucleated cell counts. This table comes from immunoSEQ multiplex PCR, and its TCRdb copy is limited to in-frame clones, with some not included. V and J calls and clone size come straight from that table; D and trimming were deduced from the DNA. The profile shows approximately 170,000 clones, 81% of them singletons. This sample was taken from a study of blood T cell repertoires in COVID-19. On the study more broadly: The origin of the acute and convalescent COVID-19 samples was the United States, Italy and Spain. Sources were T cells, B-cell-depleted T cells, or PBMCs; the material itself was cDNA or gDNA.

V was trimmed by 5 bases and J by 8 bases, leaving 18 bases between them. Germline V lookup: CDR1 LNHNV, CDR2 YYDKDF (reference sequence). This CDR3 has 14 residues. Material for sequencing was peripheral blood. The receptor comes from a man aged 60-69 years with active or convalescent COVID-19. V is TRBV15 and J is TRBJ1-2; D is undetermined. The CDR3: CATSPPGKMRGYTF. CDR3 nucleotides: TGTGCCACCAGCCCACCGGGGAAGATGAGGGGCTACACCTTC.